A selection of T cell receptor beta chains follows, all from one sample in a study of radiotherapy plus CTLA-4 blockade in lung cancer. The data were produced by immunoSEQ multiplex PCR, yet TCRdb's version contains in-frame clones alone and is incomplete. The repertoire includes about 50,000 clones, roughly 85% of them detected once, and about a quarter sits in the top ten. The sample consisted of peripheral blood, taken from a patient treated with radiotherapy plus ipilimumab. The receptor set was obtained from a human donor with non-small cell lung cancer whose response to radiotherapy plus ipilimumab could not be evaluated. CDR3s include the opening cysteine and the closing phenylalanine or tryptophan. The D gene is left open where the match is weak. Clone sizes are given selectively: once, few, many, or a class where the clone is expanded.

abundance: -
j_gene: TRBJ2-3
v_gene: TRBV19
d_gene: TRBD1
CDR3nt: TGTGCCAGTAGTTCACAGGGGGCAGGAGATACGCAGTATTTT
CDR3aa: CASSSQGAGDTQYF

abundance: -
j_gene: TRBJ2-7
v_gene: TRBV5-1
d_gene: -
CDR3nt: TGCGCCAGCAGCTTTGGGACTGCTGCTTCTCTCGAGCAGTACTTC
CDR3aa: CASSFGTAASLEQYF

abundance: -
j_gene: TRBJ1-1
v_gene: TRBV15
d_gene: -
CDR3nt: TGTGCCGTAGCGGACACCTTGAACACTGAAGCTTTCTTT
CDR3aa: CAVADTLNTEAFF

abundance: -
j_gene: TRBJ1-1
v_gene: TRBV19
d_gene: TRBD1
CDR3nt: TGTGCCAGTAGGTACAGGGGACGGAACACTGAAGCTTTCTTT
CDR3aa: CASRYRGRNTEAFF

abundance: -
j_gene: TRBJ1-5
v_gene: TRBV9
d_gene: -
CDR3nt: TGTGCCAGCAGCGCAGGTCCGGTTCAGCCCCAGCATTTT
CDR3aa: CASSAGPVQPQHF

abundance: -
j_gene: TRBJ2-7
v_gene: TRBV11-2
d_gene: -
CDR3nt: TGTGCCAGCAGCTTAGGGCTAGCTGCCTACGAGCAGTACTTC
CDR3aa: CASSLGLAAYEQYF

abundance: once
j_gene: TRBJ2-1
v_gene: TRBV4-3
d_gene: -
CDR3nt: TGCGCCAGCAGCCAAGGACAGTACAATGAGCAGTTCTTC
CDR3aa: CASSQGQYNEQFF

abundance: -
j_gene: TRBJ1-4
v_gene: TRBV2
d_gene: -
CDR3nt: TGTGCCAGCAGTGAGATGGGGGCGGGTGAAAAACTGTTTTTT
CDR3aa: CASSEMGAGEKLFF

abundance: once
j_gene: TRBJ2-1
v_gene: TRBV5-4
d_gene: TRBD1
CDR3nt: TGTGCCAGCAGCAGGGACAGGGAGCAGTTCTTC
CDR3aa: CASSRDREQFF

abundance: -
j_gene: TRBJ2-3
v_gene: TRBV5-4
d_gene: -
CDR3nt: TGTGCCAGCAGCTTCGTCCCTAGCACAGATACGCAGTATTTT
CDR3aa: CASSFVPSTDTQYF

abundance: -
j_gene: TRBJ2-7
v_gene: TRBV19
d_gene: TRBD2
CDR3nt: TGTGCCAGTAGTCCCCTTCCCGGGACTAGCGGGAGGGCCTCCTACGAGCAGTACTTC
CDR3aa: CASSPLPGTSGRASYEQYF

abundance: -
j_gene: TRBJ2-7
v_gene: TRBV2
d_gene: TRBD1
CDR3nt: TGTGCCAGCAGCTTTCCGGGACAGAGCTACGAGCAGTACTTC
CDR3aa: CASSFPGQSYEQYF

abundance: -
j_gene: TRBJ2-5
v_gene: TRBV27
d_gene: TRBD2
CDR3nt: TGTGCCAGCTCAGTTAGAGGGACTAGAGAGACCCAGTACTTC
CDR3aa: CASSVRGTRETQYF

abundance: -
j_gene: TRBJ2-1
v_gene: TRBV7-7
d_gene: TRBD1
CDR3nt: TGTGCTAGCAGCCCACTAGCATCAGGGGGCGAGCAGTTCTTC
CDR3aa: CASSPLASGGEQFF

abundance: -
j_gene: TRBJ1-3
v_gene: TRBV27
d_gene: -
CDR3nt: TGTGCCAGCAGTTCAGCAGAGGCTGGAAACACCATATATTTT
CDR3aa: CASSSAEAGNTIYF

abundance: -
j_gene: TRBJ2-1
v_gene: TRBV11-2
d_gene: -
CDR3nt: TGTGCCAGCAGCTTTTTCGATGAGCAGTTCTTC
CDR3aa: CASSFFDEQFF

abundance: few
j_gene: TRBJ2-5
v_gene: TRBV7-2
d_gene: -
CDR3nt: TGTGCCAGCAGCTTAGGTGGCGGGACCCAGTACTTC
CDR3aa: CASSLGGGTQYF

abundance: -
j_gene: TRBJ2-1
v_gene: TRBV19
d_gene: TRBD2
CDR3nt: TGTGCAGCAGCCGCGGGAGGGCCAATCGGTGAGCAGTTCTTC
CDR3aa: CAAAAGGPIGEQFF

abundance: -
j_gene: TRBJ1-1
v_gene: TRBV27
d_gene: -
CDR3nt: TGTGCCAGCAGTCTGACAGCTATGAACACTGAAGCTTTCTTT
CDR3aa: CASSLTAMNTEAFF

abundance: -
j_gene: TRBJ2-6
v_gene: TRBV10-3
d_gene: -
CDR3nt: TGTGCCATCAGTGAGGGCAGCTCTGGGGCCAACGTCCTGACTTTC
CDR3aa: CAISEGSSGANVLTF

abundance: -
j_gene: TRBJ1-4
v_gene: TRBV27
d_gene: TRBD1
CDR3nt: TGTGCCAGCAGAATAACCGGGACAGATGAAAAACTGTTTTTT
CDR3aa: CASRITGTDEKLFF

abundance: -
j_gene: TRBJ1-5
v_gene: TRBV28
d_gene: TRBD1
CDR3nt: TGTGCCAGTAGGGCAAGGGACAGGCCGGGGGGTCCCCAGCATTTT
CDR3aa: CASRARDRPGGPQHF

abundance: -
j_gene: TRBJ2-3
v_gene: TRBV7-3
d_gene: TRBD2
CDR3nt: TGTGCCAGCAGCTTAACACCCCTAGCGGGAGGGGGAGATACGCAGTATTTT
CDR3aa: CASSLTPLAGGGDTQYF

abundance: -
j_gene: TRBJ2-7
v_gene: TRBV7-2
d_gene: -
CDR3nt: TGTGCCAGCAGCATCAGCGGGTCCTCCTACGAGCAGTACTTC
CDR3aa: CASSISGSSYEQYF

abundance: few
j_gene: TRBJ2-5
v_gene: TRBV5-1
d_gene: TRBD1
CDR3nt: TGCGCCAGCAGCTTGGACAGGGGAAAGACCCAGTACTTC
CDR3aa: CASSLDRGKTQYF

abundance: -
j_gene: TRBJ1-2
v_gene: TRBV28
d_gene: TRBD1
CDR3nt: TGTGCCAGCAGAGAGACAGGGGGCGCTGTTTCCGGCTACACCTTC
CDR3aa: CASRETGGAVSGYTF

abundance: -
j_gene: TRBJ1-4
v_gene: TRBV30
d_gene: -
CDR3nt: TGTGCCTGGAGTGGGAGAAATGAAAAACTGTTTTTT
CDR3aa: CAWSGRNEKLFF

abundance: -
j_gene: TRBJ1-1
v_gene: TRBV18
d_gene: -
CDR3nt: TGTGCCAGCTCACCAATGGGCTTCGGAGGGATGAACACTGAAGCTTTCTTT
CDR3aa: CASSPMGFGGMNTEAFF

abundance: few
j_gene: TRBJ2-7
v_gene: TRBV28
d_gene: -
CDR3nt: TGTGCCAGCAGTTCATCCGGGACTCGAGTTTTACCCACCTACGAGCAGTACTTC
CDR3aa: CASSSSGTRVLPTYEQYF

abundance: -
j_gene: TRBJ2-7
v_gene: TRBV5-4
d_gene: -
CDR3nt: TGTGCCAGCAGCGCAGATCTAGCGAGCTCCTACGAGCAGTACTTC
CDR3aa: CASSADLASSYEQYF

abundance: few
j_gene: TRBJ1-1
v_gene: TRBV29-1
d_gene: -
CDR3nt: TGCAGCGTTGTTGCCAGGGGAGTCACTGAAGCTTTCTTT
CDR3aa: CSVVARGVTEAFF

abundance: -
j_gene: TRBJ2-1
v_gene: TRBV11-2
d_gene: TRBD2
CDR3nt: TGTGCCAGCAGCTTAGTTGGCAGCGGGGGAACTTTCTACAATGAGCAGTTCTTC
CDR3aa: CASSLVGSGGTFYNEQFF

abundance: -
j_gene: TRBJ2-7
v_gene: TRBV12-5
d_gene: -
CDR3nt: TGTGCTAGTGGTTTGGTACTAGGCCAAAGTTTCACGCAGTACTTC
CDR3aa: CASGLVLGQSFTQYF

abundance: -
j_gene: TRBJ2-7
v_gene: TRBV7-6
d_gene: -
CDR3nt: TGTGCCAGCAGCTCGATTGCAGACAACTCCTACGAGCAGTACTTC
CDR3aa: CASSSIADNSYEQYF

abundance: -
j_gene: TRBJ2-2
v_gene: TRBV7-2
d_gene: -
CDR3nt: TGTGCCAGCAGCTTATACGGGAGCGCGAACACCGGGGAGCTGTTTTTT
CDR3aa: CASSLYGSANTGELFF

abundance: -
j_gene: TRBJ2-3
v_gene: TRBV4-3
d_gene: TRBD2
CDR3nt: TGCGCCAGCAGCCAAGATTTGACTAGCGGGATAGGTACAGATACGCAGTATTTT
CDR3aa: CASSQDLTSGIGTDTQYF

abundance: -
j_gene: TRBJ1-6
v_gene: TRBV28
d_gene: -
CDR3nt: TGTGCCAGCAGGCTGGGGGAGGGGGTGGGATCACCCCTCCACTTT
CDR3aa: CASRLGEGVGSPLHF

abundance: -
j_gene: TRBJ2-2
v_gene: TRBV28
d_gene: TRBD2
CDR3nt: TGTGCCAGCAGCCCGCTAGCGGGAGACACCGGGGAGCTGTTTTTT
CDR3aa: CASSPLAGDTGELFF

abundance: -
j_gene: TRBJ1-2
v_gene: TRBV5-5
d_gene: TRBD1
CDR3nt: TGTGCCAGCAGCTTTCAGGGGGATTATGGCTACACCTTC
CDR3aa: CASSFQGDYGYTF

abundance: -
j_gene: TRBJ2-7
v_gene: TRBV11-3
d_gene: TRBD1
CDR3nt: TGTGCCAGCAGTAGGGACAGGGGTGGCGAGCAGTACTTC
CDR3aa: CASSRDRGGEQYF

abundance: -
j_gene: TRBJ2-3
v_gene: TRBV15
d_gene: TRBD2
CDR3nt: TGTGCCACCAGCGCCACGACTAGCGGGAGATCCGATACGCAGTATTTT
CDR3aa: CATSATTSGRSDTQYF

abundance: once
j_gene: TRBJ1-2
v_gene: TRBV19
d_gene: TRBD1
CDR3nt: TGTGCCAGTATCCAATCCGGGACAGCGGATTATGGCTACACCTTC
CDR3aa: CASIQSGTADYGYTF

abundance: -
j_gene: TRBJ2-3
v_gene: TRBV11-3
d_gene: TRBD1
CDR3nt: TGTGCCAGCAGCTCCGGGACAGGGAAGTCAGATACGCAGTATTTT
CDR3aa: CASSSGTGKSDTQYF

abundance: -
j_gene: TRBJ2-1
v_gene: TRBV27
d_gene: -
CDR3nt: TGTGCCAGCGGACAGACAAATTCCTACAATGAGCAGTTCTTC
CDR3aa: CASGQTNSYNEQFF

abundance: -
j_gene: TRBJ1-1
v_gene: TRBV27
d_gene: TRBD1
CDR3nt: TGTGCCAGCAGTTTAGGGGGACAGGGGGCAGCTTTCTTT
CDR3aa: CASSLGGQGAAFF

abundance: -
j_gene: TRBJ2-7
v_gene: TRBV4-2
d_gene: TRBD2
CDR3nt: TGTGCCAGCAGCCAACTTTTGTCGGGAGGTGCATACGAGCAGTACTTC
CDR3aa: CASSQLLSGGAYEQYF

abundance: -
j_gene: TRBJ2-1
v_gene: TRBV5-1
d_gene: -
CDR3nt: TGCGCCAGCAGCTTGGTCCAGGAATACAATGAGCAGTTCTTC
CDR3aa: CASSLVQEYNEQFF

abundance: -
j_gene: TRBJ2-1
v_gene: TRBV5-1
d_gene: TRBD2
CDR3nt: TGCGCCAGCAGCTCCGGGATGGGGCGGGGGATCTACAATGAGCAGTTCTTC
CDR3aa: CASSSGMGRGIYNEQFF

abundance: -
j_gene: TRBJ1-2
v_gene: TRBV6-6
d_gene: TRBD1
CDR3nt: TGTGCCAGCAGTTACGCGGACAGGGTTATCTATGGCTACACCTTC
CDR3aa: CASSYADRVIYGYTF

abundance: -
j_gene: TRBJ1-1
v_gene: TRBV9
d_gene: TRBD1
CDR3nt: TGTGCCAGCAGCGTACTGGACAGGGGTACTGAAGCTTTCTTT
CDR3aa: CASSVLDRGTEAFF

abundance: -
j_gene: TRBJ2-7
v_gene: TRBV7-2
d_gene: TRBD2
CDR3nt: TGTGCCAGCAGCACCGGGACTAGCGGGACCTACGAGCAGTACTTC
CDR3aa: CASSTGTSGTYEQYF

abundance: -
j_gene: TRBJ1-2
v_gene: TRBV5-1
d_gene: TRBD1
CDR3nt: TGCGCCAGCAGCTTGGCCTCCGGGACAGACTATGGCTACACCTTC
CDR3aa: CASSLASGTDYGYTF

abundance: -
j_gene: TRBJ2-3
v_gene: TRBV7-9
d_gene: -
CDR3nt: TGTGCCAGCAGCTTAGTCGACGGGAGAGCAGATACGCAGTATTTT
CDR3aa: CASSLVDGRADTQYF

abundance: -
j_gene: TRBJ1-3
v_gene: TRBV9
d_gene: -
CDR3nt: TGTGCCAGCAGTCGGACAATGGGCGCCTCTTCCTCTGGAAACACCATATATTTT
CDR3aa: CASSRTMGASSSGNTIYF

abundance: -
j_gene: TRBJ1-5
v_gene: TRBV6-6
d_gene: -
CDR3nt: TGTGCCAGCAGTTACTCGAGCGGCGTGGACAATCAGCCCCAGCATTTT
CDR3aa: CASSYSSGVDNQPQHF

abundance: -
j_gene: TRBJ1-3
v_gene: TRBV5-4
d_gene: -
CDR3nt: TGTGCCAGCAGCTTGGCTGGGGGGAGCTCTGGAAACACCATATATTTT
CDR3aa: CASSLAGGSSGNTIYF

abundance: -
j_gene: TRBJ1-5
v_gene: TRBV7-2
d_gene: TRBD1
CDR3nt: TGTGCCAGCAGCTACCCGGGACAGGGGGCTGGTCAGCCCCAGCATTTT
CDR3aa: CASSYPGQGAGQPQHF